One and the same sample provided the 10 T cell receptor beta chains below, sequenced in a study of cytomegalovirus exposure and HLA in healthy donors. Primers for the PCR totalled 60 Vbeta and 13 Jbeta. The protocol was immunoSEQ multiplex PCR, while the TCRdb copy is restricted to in-frame clones and leaves out a portion. Among 150,000 to 180,000 clones listed, 74% were seen once. Sequenced material: PBMCs. The receptors shown here come from a man in his thirties or forties in good health and CMV-seronegative.

This chain connects TRBV2 to TRBJ1-3, with unresolved D. Germline CDR1 reads SNHLY; CDR2 reads FYNNEI. Deletions cut 6 bases from V and 4 bases from J, with 4 bases between. This CDR3 spans 11 amino acids. The CDR3 DNA reads as TGTGCCAGCAGACAGGGAAACACCATATATTTT. Translating gives CASRQGNTIYF.

The chain employs TRBV10-3 and TRBJ2-7; D possibly corresponds to TRBD2 (5 bases). V was cut by 6 bases and J by 6 bases, with 12 bases left in between. Germline loops: CDR1 ENHRY, CDR2 SYGVKD. This CDR3 has 12 amino acids. The CDR3 is CAIREDGGEQYF. CDR3 coding DNA: TGTGCCATCAGAGAGGACGGAGGCGAGCAGTACTTC.

The gene calls are TRBV19 and TRBJ2-1, with 7 bases that match TRBD1. Losses at the gene ends were 3 bases for V and 3 bases for J; bases not matched to a gene: 2. This CDR3 spans 14 amino acids. Per germline, CDR1 LNHDA and CDR2 SQIVND (reference sequence). This CDR3 reads CASSMGTVYNEQFF. The CDR3 coding sequence is TGTGCCAGTAGTATGGGGACAGTCTACAATGAGCAGTTCTTC.

The chain carries TRBV29-1 and TRBJ1-1, with D hard to call. Trimming took off 4 bases at V and 11 bases at J, with 11 bases between the two ends. The CDR3 consists of 10 residues. Germline V gives CDR1 SQVTM, CDR2 ANQGSEA. The DNA for the CDR3 is TGCAGCGTTGTTAGGGAGAAGGCTTTCTTT. Protein: CSVVREKAFF.

This chain joins TRBV28 and TRBJ2-1, with D possibly being TRBD1 (6 bases). This CDR3 region has 17 residues. Trimming took 6 bases from V and 4 from J, leaving 22 bases between them. The germline gives CDR1 MDHEN, CDR2 SYDVKM. DNA of the CDR3: TGTGCCAGCAGATCCTCCGGGCAGGGGACCCTTTACAATGAGCAGTTCTTC. It specifies CASRSSGQGTLYNEQFF. Using reference TRBV28 and TRBJ2-1 for the parts outside the CDR3, the full variable domain is DVKVTQSSRYLVKRTGEKVFLECVQDMDHENMFWYRQDPGLGLRLIYFSYDVKMKEKGDIPEGYSVSREKKERFSLILESASTNQTSMYLCASRSSGQGTLYNEQFFGPGTRLTVL.

V and J are TRBV5-4 and TRBJ2-3; 8 bases fit TRBD1. The junction had 7 bases not matched to a gene; V was cut back by 3 bases and J by 1 base. This CDR3 is built from 16 residues. The germline gives CDR1 SGHNT, CDR2 YYREEE (reference sequence). The CDR3 is CASSSPVTGGTDTQYF. The CDR3 DNA reads as TGTGCCAGCAGCTCCCCTGTGACAGGGGGCACAGATACGCAGTATTTT.

This chain joins TRBV5-1 and TRBJ1-1; D possibly corresponds to TRBD1 (6 bases). This CDR3 region has 14 residues. Deletions cut 2 bases from V and 2 bases from J, with 10 bases between. Germline V gene sequence: CDR1 SGHRS, CDR2 YFSETQ. This CDR3 reads CASSFLDSNTEAFF. The CDR3 bases are TGCGCCAGCAGCTTCCTGGACAGCAACACTGAAGCTTTCTTT.

This clone turned up a few times. The chain uses TRBV14 and TRBJ2-7; 10 bases are a match to TRBD2. In germline, CDR1 is SGHDN, CDR2 FVKESK. V trimming: 4 bases; J trimming: 3 bases; junction bases outside the gene matches: 3. There are 14 residues in the CDR3. This CDR3 reads CASSRLAGYYEQYF. DNA of the CDR3: TGTGCCAGCAGCCGACTAGCGGGCTACTACGAGCAGTACTTC.

In DNA form, the CDR3 reads TGTGCCAGCAGCCAACAACTGACAGGGCGGACTGAAGCTTTCTTT. Its translation: CASSQQLTGRTEAFF. The chain recombines TRBV4-2 with TRBJ1-1, with 7 nucleotides matching TRBD1. The germline V gene encodes CDR1 LGHNA and CDR2 YNFKEQ. V lost 2 bases, J lost 5 bases, and 8 bases stayed unmatched. The CDR3 runs 15 residues.

The chain employs TRBV28 and TRBJ1-6, with D possibly TRBD1 on 6 matching bases. The ends were cut back, 6 bases at V and 9 bases at J, with 15 bases in the middle. CDR3 length: 14 residues. Germline-derived CDR1 and CDR2 are MDHEN and SYDVKM. The CDR3 DNA follows: TGTGCCAGCAGGCCAGGGGTGATGAGTTCACCCCTCCACTTT. It codes for CASRPGVMSSPLHF.